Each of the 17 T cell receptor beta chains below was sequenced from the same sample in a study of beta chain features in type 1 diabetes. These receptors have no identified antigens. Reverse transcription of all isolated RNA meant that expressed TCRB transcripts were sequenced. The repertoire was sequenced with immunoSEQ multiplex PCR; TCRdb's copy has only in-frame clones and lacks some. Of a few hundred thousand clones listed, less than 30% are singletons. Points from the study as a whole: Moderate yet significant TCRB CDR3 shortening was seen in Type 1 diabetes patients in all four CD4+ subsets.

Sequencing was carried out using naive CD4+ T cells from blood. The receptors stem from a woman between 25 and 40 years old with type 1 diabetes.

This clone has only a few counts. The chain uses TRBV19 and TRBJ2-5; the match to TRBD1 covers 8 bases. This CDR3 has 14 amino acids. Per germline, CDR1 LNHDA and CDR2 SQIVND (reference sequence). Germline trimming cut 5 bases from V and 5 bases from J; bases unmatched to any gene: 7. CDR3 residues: CASSADRVSETQYF. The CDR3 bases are TGTGCCAGTAGTGCGGACAGGGTATCGGAGACCCAGTACTTC.

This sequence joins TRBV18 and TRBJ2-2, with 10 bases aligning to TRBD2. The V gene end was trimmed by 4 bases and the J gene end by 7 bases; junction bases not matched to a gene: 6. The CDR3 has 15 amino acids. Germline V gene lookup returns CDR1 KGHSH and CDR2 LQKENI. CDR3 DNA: TGTGCCAGCTCACGACTAGCGGGTGACGGCGGGGAGCTGTTTTTT. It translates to CASSRLAGDGGELFF.

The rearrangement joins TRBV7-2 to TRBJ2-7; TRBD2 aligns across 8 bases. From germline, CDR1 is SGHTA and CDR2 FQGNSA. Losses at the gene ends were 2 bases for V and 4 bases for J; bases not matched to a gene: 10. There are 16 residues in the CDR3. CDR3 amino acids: CASSLTLGSGSYEQYF. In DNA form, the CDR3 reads TGTGCCAGCAGCTTAACCCTTGGGAGCGGGAGTTACGAGCAGTACTTC.

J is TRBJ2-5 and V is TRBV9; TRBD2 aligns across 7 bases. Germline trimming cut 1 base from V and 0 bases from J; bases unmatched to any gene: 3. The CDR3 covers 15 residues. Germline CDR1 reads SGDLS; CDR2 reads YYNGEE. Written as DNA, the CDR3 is TGTGCCAGCAGCGTACGGGAGGCCAACCAAGAGACCCAGTACTTC. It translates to CASSVREANQETQYF.

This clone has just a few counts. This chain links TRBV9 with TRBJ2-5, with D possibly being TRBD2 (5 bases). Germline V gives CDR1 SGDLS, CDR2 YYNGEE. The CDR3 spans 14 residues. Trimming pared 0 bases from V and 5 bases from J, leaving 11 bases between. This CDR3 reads CASSVAGNGETQYF. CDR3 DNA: TGTGCCAGCAGCGTAGCCGGGAATGGGGAGACCCAGTACTTC.

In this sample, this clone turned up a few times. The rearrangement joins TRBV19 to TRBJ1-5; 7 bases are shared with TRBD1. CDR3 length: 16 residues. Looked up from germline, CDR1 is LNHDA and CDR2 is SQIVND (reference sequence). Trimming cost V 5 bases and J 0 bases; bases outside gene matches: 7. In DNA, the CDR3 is TGTGCCAGTAGTCCTGACAGGGCCGTTAGCAATCAGCCCCAGCATTTT. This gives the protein CASSPDRAVSNQPQHF.

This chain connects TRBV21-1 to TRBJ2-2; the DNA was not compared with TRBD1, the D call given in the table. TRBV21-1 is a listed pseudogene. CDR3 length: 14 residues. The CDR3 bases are TGTGCCAGCAGCCACACAGGGTACACCGGGGAGCTGTTTTTT. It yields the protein CASSHTGYTGELFF.

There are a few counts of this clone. CDR3 coding DNA: TGTGCCAGCATTTTTTCCGAGAAGCAGTACTTC. It encodes CASIFSEKQYF. The chain uses TRBV6-5 and TRBJ2-7, with no clear D. The germline CDR1 and CDR2 sequences are MNHEY and SVGAGI. Trimming took off 7 bases at V and 8 bases at J, with 12 bases between the two ends. The CDR3 extends over 11 amino acids.

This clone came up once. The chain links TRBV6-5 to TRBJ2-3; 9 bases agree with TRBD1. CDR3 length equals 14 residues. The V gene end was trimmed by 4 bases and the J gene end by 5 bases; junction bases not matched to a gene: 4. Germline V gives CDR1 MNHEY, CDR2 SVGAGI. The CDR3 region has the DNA TGTGCCAGCAGTTTCCCGACAGGGGGAGATACGCAGTATTTT. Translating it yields CASSFPTGGDTQYF.

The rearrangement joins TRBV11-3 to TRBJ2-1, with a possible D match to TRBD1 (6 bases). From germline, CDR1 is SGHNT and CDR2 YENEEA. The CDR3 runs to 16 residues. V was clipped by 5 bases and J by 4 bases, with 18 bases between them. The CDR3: CASSASSGGRYNEQFF. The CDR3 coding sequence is TGTGCCAGCAGCGCCAGCAGTGGGGGCAGGTACAATGAGCAGTTCTTC. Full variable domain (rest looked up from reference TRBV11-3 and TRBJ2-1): EAGVVQSPRYKIIEKKQPVAFWCNPISGHNTLYWYLQNLGQGPELLIRYENEEAVDDSQLPKDRFSAERLKGVDSTLKIQPAELGDSAVYLCASSASSGGRYNEQFFGPGTRLTVL.

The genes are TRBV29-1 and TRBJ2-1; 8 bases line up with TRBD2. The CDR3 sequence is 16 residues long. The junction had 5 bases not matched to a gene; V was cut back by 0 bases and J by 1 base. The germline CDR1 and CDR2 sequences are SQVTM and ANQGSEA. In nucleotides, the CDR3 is TGCAGCGTTGAAGATCGAGCGGGAGTTTCCTACAATGAGCAGTTCTTC. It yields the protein CSVEDRAGVSYNEQFF.

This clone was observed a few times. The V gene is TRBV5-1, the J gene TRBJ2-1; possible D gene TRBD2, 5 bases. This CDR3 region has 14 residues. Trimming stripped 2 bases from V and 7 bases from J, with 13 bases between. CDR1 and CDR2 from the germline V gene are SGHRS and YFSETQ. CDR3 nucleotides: TGCGCCAGCAGCTTAGGACCGGAGGTGAATGAGCAGTTCTTC. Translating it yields CASSLGPEVNEQFF.

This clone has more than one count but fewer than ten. CDR3 region: CASSPQGGFYNEQFF. CDR3 DNA sequence: TGTGCCAGTAGTCCTCAAGGGGGTTTCTACAATGAGCAGTTCTTC. The genes are TRBV19 and TRBJ2-1, with TRBD1 as a possible D gene (6 bases). Trimming left V 5 bases short and J 3 bases short, with 14 bases between. The CDR3 loop spans 15 amino acids. From germline, CDR1 is LNHDA and CDR2 SQIVND (reference sequence).

CDR3 in DNA: TGCGCCAGCAGCCCTACTCCATCGACAGGGAACTATGGCTACACCTTC. It encodes CASSPTPSTGNYGYTF. The chain recombines TRBV5-1 with TRBJ1-2, with 7 bases identical to TRBD1. The CDR3 covers 16 residues. Trimming at V came to 4 bases and at J to 2 bases, leaving 11 bases not matched to a gene. Per the germline V gene, CDR1 is SGHRS and CDR2 is YFSETQ.

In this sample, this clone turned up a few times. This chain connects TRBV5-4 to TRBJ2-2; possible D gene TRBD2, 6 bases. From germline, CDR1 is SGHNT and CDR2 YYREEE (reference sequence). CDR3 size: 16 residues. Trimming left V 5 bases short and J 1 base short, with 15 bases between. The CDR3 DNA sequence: TGTGCCAGCAGGGCGGGGACTGAACGGAACACCGGGGAGCTGTTTTTT. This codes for CASRAGTERNTGELFF.

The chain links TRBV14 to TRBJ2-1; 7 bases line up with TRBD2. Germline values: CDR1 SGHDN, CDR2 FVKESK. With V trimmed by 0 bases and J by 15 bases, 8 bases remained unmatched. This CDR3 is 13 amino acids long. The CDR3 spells CASSQDYGLVVFF. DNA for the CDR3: TGTGCCAGCAGCCAAGATTATGGACTAGTTGTGTTCTTC.

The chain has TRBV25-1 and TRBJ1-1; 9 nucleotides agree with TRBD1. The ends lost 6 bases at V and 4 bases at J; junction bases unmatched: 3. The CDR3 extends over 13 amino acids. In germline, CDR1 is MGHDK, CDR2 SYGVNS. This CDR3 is CASRGQGGTEAFF. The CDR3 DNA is TGTGCCAGCAGGGGACAGGGTGGCACTGAAGCTTTCTTT.